This T cell receptor beta chain originates from a study of cytomegalovirus exposure and HLA in healthy donors. General study findings and limits: In vitro checks showed that a few CMV-associated chains really do target CMV antigens.

This clone showed up just a few times. As yet, its antigen is unknown. The same CDR3 arises from other DNA sequences in this sample as well. Use of 60 Vbeta and 13 Jbeta primers characterized the PCR. Profiling relied on immunoSEQ multiplex PCR, and the TCRdb table lists in-frame clones only, not all of them. The sample consists of around 160,000 clones, about three quarters of them appearing once. This TCR derives from a man aged 35 to 55 in good health and CMV-seropositive. The sequenced sample was PBMCs.

CDR3: CASSLTSYEQYF. Written as DNA, the CDR3 is TGCGCCAGCAGCTTGACATCCTACGAGCAGTACTTC. The chain employs TRBV5-1 and TRBJ2-7, with D unclear. CDR3 length: 12 amino acids. Germline assignment: CDR1 SGHRS and CDR2 YFSETQ. The V and J ends lost 1 base and 1 base respectively, with 3 bases between them.